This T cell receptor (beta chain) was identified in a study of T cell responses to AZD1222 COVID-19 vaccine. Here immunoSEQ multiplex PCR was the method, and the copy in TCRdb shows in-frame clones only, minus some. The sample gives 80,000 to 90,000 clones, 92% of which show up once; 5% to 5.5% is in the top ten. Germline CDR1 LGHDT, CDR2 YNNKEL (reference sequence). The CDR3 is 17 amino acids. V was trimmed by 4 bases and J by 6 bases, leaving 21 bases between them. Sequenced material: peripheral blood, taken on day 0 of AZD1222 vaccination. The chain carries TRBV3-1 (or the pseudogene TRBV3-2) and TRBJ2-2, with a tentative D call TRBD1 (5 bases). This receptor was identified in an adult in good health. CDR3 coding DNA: TGTGCCAGCAGCCGGCGGATCGACAGCCTTAAATCCGGGGAGCTGTTTTTT. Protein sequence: CASSRRIDSLKSGELFF.